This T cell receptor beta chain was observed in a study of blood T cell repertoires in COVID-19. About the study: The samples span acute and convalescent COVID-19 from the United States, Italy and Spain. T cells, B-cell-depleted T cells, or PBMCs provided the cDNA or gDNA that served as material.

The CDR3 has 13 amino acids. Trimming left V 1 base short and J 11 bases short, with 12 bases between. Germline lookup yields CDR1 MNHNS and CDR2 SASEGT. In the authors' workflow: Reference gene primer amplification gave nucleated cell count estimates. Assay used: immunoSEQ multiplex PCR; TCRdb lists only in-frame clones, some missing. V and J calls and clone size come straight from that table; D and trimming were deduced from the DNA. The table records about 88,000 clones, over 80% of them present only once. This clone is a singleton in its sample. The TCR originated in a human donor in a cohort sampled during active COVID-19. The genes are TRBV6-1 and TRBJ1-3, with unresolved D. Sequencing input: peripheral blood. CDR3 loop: CASSEVGVGAIYF. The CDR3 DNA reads TGTGCCAGCAGTGAAGTTGGGGTCGGGGCCATATATTTT.